What follows are 30 T cell receptor beta chains derived from one specimen sequenced in a study of cytomegalovirus exposure and HLA in healthy donors. The PCR had 60 Vbeta and 13 Jbeta primers. TCRdb's table, derived via immunoSEQ multiplex PCR, lists solely in-frame clones and lacks some. Of 70,000 or so clones in the sample, 85% to 90% are singletons; the top ten hold 9.5% to 13%. The sequencing input was PBMCs. The receptor set was obtained from a woman between 25 and 40 years old in good health and CMV-seropositive.

The chain uses TRBV28 and TRBJ1-2; 8 bases are shared with TRBD1. The CDR3 has 14 residues. Trimming took 4 bases from V and 1 from J; bases not matched to a gene: 2. CDR1 is MDHEN, CDR2 SYDVKM, per germline. The chain's CDR3 is CASSWGQDNYGYTF. CDR3 coding DNA: TGTGCCAGCAGTTGGGGACAGGATAACTATGGCTACACCTTC.

The V and J genes are TRBV19 and TRBJ2-3; a possible D gene is TRBD1 (6 bases). In germline, CDR1 is LNHDA, CDR2 SQIVND (reference sequence). The CDR3 extends over 13 amino acids. Between the trimmed V and J ends, which lost 4 bases and 1 base, there was a span of 6 bases. The CDR3 loop is CASSTGGTDTQYF. The CDR3 coding sequence is TGTGCCAGTAGTACAGGGGGCACAGATACGCAGTATTTT.

This rearrangement joins TRBV5-3 to TRBJ2-2, with D unclear. TRBV5-3 is filed as an ORF, its function uncertain. The CDR3 loop spans 16 amino acids. The V end lost 4 bases, the J end lost 2 bases, and 15 bases lay between the germline ends. The CDR3 DNA sequence: TGTGCCAGAAGCCATGACAATACTCCCAACACCGGGGAGCTGTTTTTT. Translating it yields CARSHDNTPNTGELFF.

V and J are TRBV9 and TRBJ2-1; TRBD2 matches at 13 bases. This CDR3 contains 16 residues. The J segment lost 10 bases and the V segment lost 5 bases, leaving 12 bases of the junction unmatched. Germline V CDR1 and CDR2: SGDLS, YYNGEE. The CDR3, as DNA: TGTGCCAGCAGTCATGGGACTAGCGGGACGTATGGGGAGCAGTTCTTC. Amino acids: CASSHGTSGTYGEQFF.

V is TRBV2 and J is TRBJ2-3; 7 bases align to TRBD2. Germline lookup yields CDR1 SNHLY and CDR2 FYNNEI. J gave up 4 bases and V 10 bases, and 14 bases lay outside the gene matches. This CDR3 is built from 15 residues. The CDR3 bases are TGTGCCATCCACCCTTGGGCTAGCGGTCCAGATACGCAGTATTTT. Residues: CAIHPWASGPDTQYF. Full variable domain (outside the CDR3, taken from reference TRBV2 and TRBJ2-3): EPEVTQTPSHQVTQMGQEVILRCVPISNHLYFYWYRQILGQKVEFLVSFYNNEISEKSEIFDDQFSVERPDGSNFTLKIRSTKLEDSAMYFCAIHPWASGPDTQYFGPGTRLTVL.

On this clone itself: Within the sample, other DNA sequences also encode this same CDR3. The rearrangement uses TRBV28 and TRBJ2-1, with 12 bases aligning to TRBD2. V was pared by 5 bases and J by 4 bases, with 0 bases of the junction left unmatched. From germline, CDR1 is MDHEN and CDR2 SYDVKM. This CDR3 region has 14 residues. The CDR3 DNA reads as TGTGCCAGCAGTGGACTAGCGGGATACAATGAGCAGTTCTTC. Translating it yields CASSGLAGYNEQFF. The whole variable domain, remainder taken from reference TRBV28 and TRBJ2-1, is DVKVTQSSRYLVKRTGEKVFLECVQDMDHENMFWYRQDPGLGLRLIYFSYDVKMKEKGDIPEGYSVSREKKERFSLILESASTNQTSMYLCASSGLAGYNEQFFGPGTRLTVL.

V gene TRBV29-1 combines with J gene TRBJ2-1; 9 bases are shared with TRBD2. The junction had 7 bases not matched to a gene; V was cut back by 2 bases and J by 2 bases. Germline V gene lookup returns CDR1 SQVTM and CDR2 ANQGSEA. This CDR3 has 16 residues. The CDR3 protein is CSVETYGLATYNEQFF. In nucleotides, the CDR3 is TGCAGCGTTGAAACTTACGGACTAGCGACCTACAATGAGCAGTTCTTC.

This chain connects TRBV5-5 to TRBJ2-7; maybe TRBD2 (6 bases). Trimming removed 2 bases at V and 3 bases at J, with 9 bases between. The CDR3 is made up of 13 amino acids. Per germline, CDR1 SGHKS and CDR2 YYEKEE (reference sequence). The CDR3 is CASSLRGYYEQYF. CDR3 DNA: TGTGCCAGCAGCTTACGGGGGTACTACGAGCAGTACTTC.

V gene TRBV18 combines with J gene TRBJ2-7; perhaps TRBD1 as D (5 bases). Looked up from germline, CDR1 is KGHSH and CDR2 is LQKENI. The CDR3 is made up of 13 amino acids. V lost 3 bases and J 5 bases, leaving 11 bases between the germline ends. CDR3 amino acids: CASSPRRVHEQYF. In DNA form, the CDR3 reads TGTGCCAGCTCACCGCGCAGGGTTCACGAGCAGTACTTC.

The chain carries TRBV5-4 and TRBJ1-2; the D gene is possibly TRBD1 (5 bases). V lost 5 bases, J lost 4 bases, and 12 bases lay in between. The germline CDR1 and CDR2 sequences are SGHNT and YYREEE (reference sequence). The CDR3 extends over 13 amino acids. The DNA for the CDR3 is TGTGCCAGCAGGGGACTTCAAGGCTATGGCTACACCTTC. It specifies CASRGLQGYGYTF.

The chain is built from TRBV30 and TRBJ2-7; no clear D. The germline V gene has CDR1 GTSNPN and CDR2 SVGIG (reference sequence). V was clipped by 0 bases and J by 4 bases, with 10 bases between them. This CDR3 comprises 13 residues. The CDR3 DNA reads as TGTGCCTGGAGTGTGGGCATTGAATACGAGCAGTACTTC. This encodes CAWSVGIEYEQYF.

This clone appeared once. The J gene is TRBJ1-6, the V gene TRBV7-9, with 9 bases fitting TRBD1. CDR1 is SEHNR, CDR2 FQNEAQ, per germline (reference sequence). The CDR3 is 14 amino acids. V trimming: 4 bases; J trimming: 9 bases; junction bases outside the gene matches: 4. The CDR3 DNA sequence: TGTGCCAGCAGCTCAGGACAGGGGAGTTCACCCCTCCACTTT. The encoded protein is CASSSGQGSSPLHF.

The CDR3 nucleotides read TGTGCCAGCAGTGAATTAATGGGGGGGCGCAGGTCCTACGAGCAGTACTTC. Its protein is CASSELMGGRRSYEQYF. The J gene is TRBJ2-7, the V gene TRBV6-1, with a weak D call TRBD2 (7 bases). V lost 2 bases to trimming and J lost 1 base, with 18 bases between them. CDR3 size: 17 residues. Germline-derived CDR1 and CDR2 are MNHNS and SASEGT.

This chain connects TRBV27 to TRBJ1-2; D might be TRBD1 (6 bases). Germline CDR1 and CDR2: MNHEY and SMNVEV (reference sequence). V was clipped by 3 bases and J by 4 bases, with 12 bases between them. This CDR3 is 14 amino acids long. CDR3 nucleotides: TGTGCCAGCAGTTTCGCCACAGGGATCTATGGCTACACCTTC. This codes for CASSFATGIYGYTF.

V is TRBV6-6 and J is TRBJ1-4, with TRBD1 matching over 10 bases. Germline loops: CDR1 MNHNY, CDR2 SVGAGI (reference sequence). The J segment lost 8 bases and the V segment lost 2 bases, leaving 2 bases of the junction unmatched. The CDR3 runs to 14 residues. CDR3 amino acids: CASSYGTGAEKLFF. The CDR3 DNA sequence: TGTGCCAGCAGTTACGGGACAGGGGCCGAAAAACTGTTTTTT.

The chain couples TRBV4-1 to TRBJ2-3, with 11 bases aligning to TRBD1. The V and J ends lost 0 bases and 4 bases, in that order; junction bases with no gene match: 6. CDR1 and CDR2 (germline): MGHRA, YSYEKL. The length of the CDR3 is 17 residues. CDR3 DNA: TGCGCCAGCAGCCAAGATCTGGACAGGGGGCGACCAGATACGCAGTATTTT. It is translated as CASSQDLDRGRPDTQYF.

The rearrangement joins TRBV28 to TRBJ1-4; the D is unclear. The length of the CDR3 is 15 residues. Germline assignment: CDR1 MDHEN and CDR2 SYDVKM. Trimming cost V 8 bases and J 4 bases, with 17 bases left between them. CDR3 coding DNA: TGTGCCAGCCGATCGGGAGGCGGGCTTAATGAAAAACTGTTTTTT. It specifies CASRSGGGLNEKLFF.

Only a few counts were recorded for this clone. The rearrangement uses TRBV15 and TRBJ2-3; 12 bases agree with TRBD2. The CDR3 covers 16 residues. The J segment lost 7 bases and the V segment lost 0 bases, leaving 5 bases of the junction unmatched. Germline CDR1 LNHNV, CDR2 YYDKDF (reference sequence). The CDR3 DNA is TGTGCCACCAGCAGAGATCTAGCGGGAGGGCCCAATACGCAGTATTTT. Amino acids: CATSRDLAGGPNTQYF.

The chain employs TRBV7-8 and TRBJ2-7, with 7 bases lining up with TRBD2. CDR1 is SGHVS and CDR2 is FQNEAQ in the germline V gene. There are 16 residues in the CDR3. V lost 4 bases and J lost 2; bases outside the gene matches: 11. The DNA of the CDR3 is TGTGCCAGCAGCTCTGGGAGGGTAGGGATCGCCTACGAGCAGTACTTC. Translated: CASSSGRVGIAYEQYF.

V usage is TRBV7-9 and J usage is TRBJ2-2; perhaps TRBD2 as D (5 bases). The CDR3 has 16 amino acids. Looked up from germline, CDR1 is SEHNR and CDR2 is FQNEAQ (reference sequence). Deletions cut 2 bases from V and 6 bases from J, with 16 bases between. The CDR3 sequence: CASSLKATRGPGELFF. CDR3 bases: TGTGCCAGCAGCTTAAAAGCGACCCGAGGGCCCGGGGAGCTGTTTTTT. The entire variable domain, with the rest obtained from reference TRBV7-9 and TRBJ2-2, is as follows: DTGVSQNPRHKITKRGQNVTFRCDPISEHNRLYWYRQTLGQGPEFLTYFQNEAQLEKSRLLSDRFSAERPKGSFSTLEIQRTEQGDSAMYLCASSLKATRGPGELFFGEGSRLTVL.

This clone was found once. This chain links TRBV5-4 with TRBJ2-7, with unresolved D. V dropped 0 bases and J dropped 3 bases, with 10 bases sitting between them. The V gene's germline CDR1 is SGHNT and CDR2 YYREEE (reference sequence). The length of the CDR3 is 14 residues. Here the CDR3 DNA reads TGTGCCAGCAGCTTGGGTAGAGGCGGCTACGAGCAGTACTTC. Its protein is CASSLGRGGYEQYF.

The V and J genes are TRBV29-1 and TRBJ2-1, with 11 bases identical to TRBD2. The CDR3 has 14 amino acids. From germline, CDR1 is SQVTM and CDR2 ANQGSEA. Trimming removed 7 bases from V and 5 bases from J; junction bases left unmatched: 7. The CDR3 loop reads CSATKGLADNEQFF. The DNA for the CDR3 is TGCAGCGCCACGAAGGGACTAGCGGACAATGAGCAGTTCTTC.

The chain links TRBV10-3 to TRBJ2-1; 8 bases line up with TRBD2. Germline CDR1 reads ENHRY; CDR2 reads SYGVKD. This CDR3 region has 14 residues. J lost 0 bases, V lost 5 bases, and 0 bases had no gene match. The CDR3 nucleotides are TGTGCCATCAGTAGCGGGAGCTCCTACAATGAGCAGTTCTTC. It translates to CAISSGSSYNEQFF.

The chain combines TRBV18 with TRBJ2-1; D is perhaps TRBD2 (6 bases). Germline loops: CDR1 KGHSH, CDR2 LQKENI. This CDR3 has 17 residues. Between the trimmed V and J ends, which lost 1 base and 5 bases, there was a span of 18 bases. The CDR3 is CASSPRGASSIDNEQFF. The CDR3 region has the DNA TGTGCCAGCTCACCACGCGGGGCCTCAAGTATAGACAATGAGCAGTTCTTC.

This clone has more than one count but fewer than ten. The same CDR3 arises from other DNA sequences in this sample as well. CDR3 bases: TGCGCCAGCAGCCTCGGAGGGAACACTGAAGCTTTCTTT. Residues: CASSLGGNTEAFF. The chain couples TRBV5-1 to TRBJ1-1; D remains ambiguous. CDR3 length equals 13 residues. Germline loops: CDR1 SGHRS, CDR2 YFSETQ. Trimming took off 4 bases at V and 1 base at J, with 8 bases between the two ends.

V usage is TRBV19 and J usage is TRBJ2-7, with D tentatively TRBD2 (5 bases). CDR1 is LNHDA and CDR2 is SQIVND in the germline V gene (reference sequence). Trimming cost V 5 bases and J 6 bases, with 20 bases left between them. The CDR3 contains 15 residues. The chain's CDR3 is CASSPRQWGASEQYF. In DNA form, the CDR3 reads TGTGCCAGTAGTCCGAGGCAATGGGGAGCGAGCGAGCAGTACTTC.

The rearrangement joins TRBV7-2 to TRBJ1-1, with TRBD1 as a possible D gene (5 bases). V was shortened by 6 bases and J by 4 bases, with 18 bases between the two germline ends. The CDR3 is 15 amino acids. Germline lookup yields CDR1 SGHTA and CDR2 FQGNSA. The CDR3 DNA reads TGTGCCAGCAGATCGCAAGCGGGGGGAAGCACTGAAGCTTTCTTT. This sequence encodes CASRSQAGGSTEAFF.

The J gene is TRBJ2-1, the V gene TRBV18, with 9 nucleotides matching TRBD2. In germline, CDR1 is KGHSH, CDR2 LQKENI. The CDR3 spans 15 residues. V was pared by 6 bases and J by 5 bases, with 8 bases of the junction left unmatched. CDR3 coding DNA: TGTGCCAGCTCGAGCGGGAGGATTAGAAACAATGAGCAGTTCTTC. Translating it yields CASSSGRIRNNEQFF.

This clone was found once. The gene calls are TRBV7-6 and TRBJ2-3; 8 bases agree with TRBD2. This CDR3 spans 16 amino acids. The V segment lost 4 bases and the J segment 0 bases; nucleotides outside the gene matches: 6. Germline assignment: CDR1 SGHVS and CDR2 FNYEAQ. The chain's CDR3 is CASSSLAGHSTDTQYF. Here the CDR3 DNA reads TGTGCCAGCAGCTCCTTAGCGGGGCATAGCACAGATACGCAGTATTTT.

This rearrangement joins TRBV5-4 to TRBJ1-1, with D possibly being TRBD1 (6 bases). Looked up from germline, CDR1 is SGHNT and CDR2 is YYREEE (reference sequence). The CDR3 extends over 16 amino acids. V gave up 5 bases and J gave up 3 bases, with 20 bases separating them. DNA of the CDR3: TGTGCCAGCAGTCAAGGGGGGGCCGGAGGGCACACTGAAGCTTTCTTT. Translating it yields CASSQGGAGGHTEAFF.